These 30 T cell receptor beta chains were sequenced from one sample in a study of T cell responses to AZD1222 COVID-19 vaccine. Using immunoSEQ multiplex PCR, the repertoire was profiled, and TCRdb retains in-frame clones only, with some absent. The table lists tens of thousands of clones, roughly 90% of them singletons. The sequences come from peripheral blood, collected on day 0 of AZD1222 vaccination. The receptors come from an adult in good health.

The genes are TRBV6-6 and TRBJ1-5, with D uncertain. The germline CDR1 and CDR2 sequences are MNHNY and SVGAGI (reference sequence). V lost 6 bases, J lost 3 bases, and 9 bases lay in between. The CDR3 runs to 13 residues. CDR3 loop: CASSLGNNQPQHF. CDR3 coding DNA: TGTGCCAGCAGCCTGGGTAACAATCAGCCCCAGCATTTT.

This rearrangement joins TRBV7-9 to TRBJ1-1; 8 nucleotides agree with TRBD1. V lost 5 bases, J lost 3 bases, and 8 bases stayed unmatched. CDR1 is SEHNR, CDR2 FQNEAQ, per germline (reference sequence). The CDR3 is 15 amino acids. CDR3 region: CASSVSLTGDTEAFF. Here the CDR3 DNA reads TGTGCCAGCAGCGTATCGTTGACAGGGGACACTGAAGCTTTCTTT.

As to this clone: Other DNA sequences from this sample encode an identical CDR3 as well. V usage is TRBV6-5 and J usage is TRBJ1-2; the D is unclear. V lost 6 bases and J 0 bases, leaving 8 bases between the germline ends. This CDR3 spans 13 amino acids. Looked up from germline, CDR1 is MNHEY and CDR2 is SVGAGI. The CDR3 loop reads CASSSSANYGYTF. The CDR3 DNA follows: TGTGCCAGCAGCTCCTCCGCTAACTATGGCTACACCTTC.

The chain is built from TRBV3-1 (or the pseudogene TRBV3-2) and TRBJ2-1, with a weak D call TRBD2 (5 bases). Per the germline V gene, CDR1 is LGHDT and CDR2 is YNNKEL (reference sequence). The CDR3 has 15 residues. Trimming left V 4 bases short and J 0 bases short, with 10 bases between. CDR3: CASSLARSSYNEQFF. The CDR3 DNA reads TGTGCCAGCAGCCTAGCGCGATCCTCCTACAATGAGCAGTTCTTC.

The chain couples TRBV15 to TRBJ1-5; D might be TRBD1 (5 bases). Germline CDR1 reads LNHNV; CDR2 reads YYDKDF (reference sequence). Trimming took off 6 bases at V and 3 bases at J, with 9 bases between the two ends. This CDR3 is 13 amino acids long. CDR3 sequence reads: CATRGEANQPQHF. CDR3 nucleotide sequence: TGTGCCACCAGAGGGGAAGCCAATCAGCCCCAGCATTTT.

V gene TRBV19 combines with J gene TRBJ1-2; 9 bases line up with TRBD1. The CDR3 is 15 amino acids. V was clipped by 7 bases and J by 4 bases; unmatched bases: 10. The V gene's germline CDR1 is LNHDA and CDR2 SQIVND (reference sequence). This chain's CDR3 is CASTLPGQGGYGYTF. The DNA of the CDR3 is TGTGCCAGTACCTTACCGGGACAGGGAGGCTATGGCTACACCTTC.

The chain links TRBV14 to TRBJ2-7; no clear D gene. The V gene's germline CDR1 is SGHDN and CDR2 FVKESK. This CDR3 contains 13 residues. Trimming cost V 4 bases and J 0 bases, with 7 bases left between them. The CDR3 sequence is CASSPTLSYEQYF. The CDR3 DNA reads as TGTGCCAGCAGCCCTACTCTCTCCTACGAGCAGTACTTC.

The chain carries TRBV5-1 and TRBJ2-7, with 7 bases matching TRBD1. Trimming took 1 base from V and 3 from J; bases not matched to a gene: 4. Germline lookup yields CDR1 SGHRS and CDR2 YFSETQ. The length of the CDR3 is 14 residues. The CDR3 loop reads CASSLQQGSYEQYF. The DNA for the CDR3 is TGCGCCAGCAGCTTGCAACAGGGGAGCTACGAGCAGTACTTC.

This chain links TRBV3-1 (or the pseudogene TRBV3-2) with TRBJ2-5, with 13 bases lining up with TRBD2. This CDR3 comprises 16 residues. CDR1 and CDR2 (germline): LGHDT, YNNKEL (reference sequence). V lost 5 bases and J lost 5; bases outside the gene matches: 8. CDR3 protein: CASSARTSGGGETQYF. The CDR3 coding sequence is TGTGCCAGCAGCGCCAGGACTAGCGGGGGAGGGGAGACCCAGTACTTC.

J is TRBJ1-1 and V is TRBV13; D is unresolved. The CDR3 is 16 amino acids. Germline loops: CDR1 PRHDT, CDR2 FYEKMQ (reference sequence). With 0 bases removed from V and 3 bases from J, the gap between germline ends came to 14 bases. CDR3 loop: CASSLGPGRVDTEAFF. For the CDR3, the DNA is TGTGCCAGCAGCTTAGGCCCCGGGCGGGTGGACACTGAAGCTTTCTTT.

This chain connects TRBV28 to TRBJ1-5; 10 bases align to TRBD1. CDR3 length: 14 residues. Germline V gene sequence: CDR1 MDHEN, CDR2 SYDVKM. The V and J ends lost 6 bases and 6 bases, in that order; junction bases with no gene match: 5. CDR3 coding DNA: TGTGCCAGCAGCACGGGACAGGGGTCTCAGCCCCAGCATTTT. As protein: CASSTGQGSQPQHF.

This sequence joins TRBV19 and TRBJ1-1; D unclear. The CDR3 loop spans 13 amino acids. The ends were cut back, 2 bases at V and 4 bases at J, with 8 bases in the middle. Germline V gene sequence: CDR1 LNHDA, CDR2 SQIVND (reference sequence). CDR3 loop: CASSIHRGTEAFF. CDR3 sequence (DNA): TGTGCCAGTAGTATACATCGGGGCACTGAAGCTTTCTTT.

The V and J genes are TRBV7-9 and TRBJ2-1; D may be TRBD1 or TRBD2 (5 bases each). CDR1 SEHNR and CDR2 FQNEAQ come from the germline V gene (reference sequence). The CDR3 length is 18 residues. Trimming stripped 0 bases from V and 0 bases from J, with 15 bases between. The CDR3 DNA sequence: TGTGCCAGCAGCTTAGCGGGTGGTACGGGGCGCTCCTACAATGAGCAGTTCTTC. Translated: CASSLAGGTGRSYNEQFF.

The V and J genes are TRBV7-3 and TRBJ2-1, with a possible D match to TRBD2 (6 bases). V lost 1 base and J lost 6, with 10 bases in between. The CDR3 length is 14 residues. Germline CDR1 reads SGHTA; CDR2 reads FQGTGA. This CDR3 is CASSLNRGSNEQFF. The DNA for the CDR3 is TGTGCCAGCAGCTTAAACCGGGGGTCCAATGAGCAGTTCTTC. Together with reference TRBV7-3 and TRBJ2-1, the CDR3 gives the full variable domain: GAGVSQTPSNKVTEKGKYVELRCDPISGHTALYWYRQSLGQGPEFLIYFQGTGAADDSGLPNDRFFAVRPEGSVSTLKIQRTERGDSAVYLCASSLNRGSNEQFFGPGTRLTVL.

V gene TRBV9 combines with J gene TRBJ2-5; D is perhaps TRBD2 (5 bases). Germline V gene sequence: CDR1 SGDLS, CDR2 YYNGEE. The CDR3 sequence is 16 residues long. Trimming removed 4 bases from V and 5 bases from J, with 21 bases in between. CDR3 sequence: CASSPPSSGVGETQYF. Written as DNA, the CDR3 is TGTGCCAGCAGCCCCCCCTCGTCCGGGGTCGGCGAGACCCAGTACTTC.

The chain is built from TRBV19 and TRBJ1-6; D not certain. Germline V CDR1 and CDR2: LNHDA, SQIVND (reference sequence). This CDR3 contains 16 residues. The ends were cut back, 0 bases at V and 11 bases at J, with 17 bases in the middle. CDR3 bases: TGTGCCAGTAGTATAGATGGCGAAGGGATTACGGCACCCCTCCACTTT. Its translation is CASSIDGEGITAPLHF.

The V and J genes are TRBV4-1 and TRBJ2-1; D is uncertain. This CDR3 has 13 amino acids. Germline V gene lookup returns CDR1 MGHRA and CDR2 YSYEKL. Trimming removed 0 bases from V and 6 bases from J, with 6 bases in between. CDR3 in DNA: TGCGCCAGCAGCCAAGAGTGGAGCAATGAGCAGTTCTTC. It specifies CASSQEWSNEQFF.

The V and J genes are TRBV28 and TRBJ1-1; 9 positions match TRBD1. V was clipped by 3 bases and J by 5 bases; unmatched bases: 10. The germline CDR1 and CDR2 sequences are MDHEN and SYDVKM. There are 16 residues in the CDR3. CDR3 in amino acids: CASSFPPGQGITEAFF. The CDR3 DNA is TGTGCCAGCAGTTTCCCTCCGGGACAGGGAATAACTGAAGCTTTCTTT.

The rearrangement uses TRBV13 and TRBJ1-2; D is perhaps TRBD1 (6 bases). The germline V gene encodes CDR1 PRHDT and CDR2 FYEKMQ (reference sequence). The CDR3 has 15 amino acids. V shed 4 bases and J shed 0 bases, with 12 bases lying between them. This CDR3 is CASSSPDRANYGYTF. The CDR3, as DNA: TGTGCCAGCAGCTCCCCGGACAGAGCTAACTATGGCTACACCTTC.

The CDR3 region has the DNA TGTGCCAGCAGCACAGGGGGCACTGAAGCTTTCTTT. Translated, it gives CASSTGGTEAFF. This sequence joins TRBV11-3 and TRBJ1-1; TRBD1 aligns across 8 bases. Germline V gene lookup returns CDR1 SGHNT and CDR2 YENEEA. CDR3 size: 12 residues. V was clipped by 5 bases and J by 4 bases; unmatched bases: 0.

This chain uses TRBV6-5 with TRBJ2-7; 8 nucleotides agree with TRBD2. This CDR3 comprises 14 residues. The J segment lost 2 bases and the V segment lost 8 bases, leaving 8 bases of the junction unmatched. CDR1 is MNHEY, CDR2 SVGAGI, per germline. Here the CDR3 reads CASYGSGGTYEQYF. CDR3 nucleotide sequence: TGTGCCAGCTATGGCTCGGGAGGGACCTACGAGCAGTACTTC.

The chain joins TRBV7-2 to TRBJ1-2, with D hard to call. The CDR3 runs 14 residues. The V gene's germline CDR1 is SGHTA and CDR2 FQGNSA. V lost 5 bases, J lost 8 bases, and 18 bases lay in between. The CDR3 DNA follows: TGTGCCAGCAGCCCGACCCCCACAGTAATGGGCTACACCTTC. Protein product: CASSPTPTVMGYTF.

This clone was recorded once. This chain links TRBV6-2 or TRBV6-3 with TRBJ1-4; D remains unclear. CDR1 is MNHEY and CDR2 is SVGEGT in the germline V gene. The V gene lost 6 bases and the J gene lost 5 bases, with 4 bases spanning the gap. The CDR3 contains 11 residues. CDR3 nucleotides: TGTGCCAGCAGCCGGAATGAAAAACTGTTTTTT. Its translation: CASSRNEKLFF.

The V gene is TRBV18, the J gene TRBJ2-1; TRBD2 agrees at 14 bases. The V gene end was trimmed by 6 bases and the J gene end by 2 bases; junction bases not matched to a gene: 3. CDR1 and CDR2 from the germline V gene are KGHSH and LQKENI. The CDR3 is made up of 16 amino acids. The CDR3 protein is CASSPTSGGAYNEQFF. DNA for the CDR3: TGTGCCAGCTCTCCGACTAGCGGGGGGGCCTACAATGAGCAGTTCTTC.

This clone appeared once. The V call is TRBV9, the J call TRBJ1-5, with D possibly being TRBD1 (5 bases). The CDR3 spans 14 residues. The V and J ends lost 0 bases and 5 bases respectively, with 9 bases between them. Germline CDR1 is SGDLS and CDR2 is YYNGEE. The CDR3 sequence is CASSVGGEDQPQHF. For the CDR3, the DNA is TGTGCCAGCAGCGTAGGAGGGGAGGATCAGCCCCAGCATTTT. The complete variable domain, with remaining parts taken from reference TRBV9 and TRBJ1-5, reads DSGVTQTPKHLITATGQRVTLRCSPRSGDLSVYWYQQSLDQGLQFLIQYYNGEERAKGNILERFSAQQFPDLHSELNLSSLELGDSALYFCASSVGGEDQPQHFGDGTRLSIL.

This chain connects TRBV7-3 to TRBJ1-3; TRBD1 is a possible D gene (5 bases). Trimming took 1 base from V and 0 from J, leaving 19 bases between them. In germline, CDR1 is SGHTA, CDR2 FQGTGA. This CDR3 spans 19 amino acids. The CDR3 DNA is TGTGCCAGCAGCTTAAGTCGTCGGGTTAGGACACTCTCTGGAAACACCATATATTTT. Its translation: CASSLSRRVRTLSGNTIYF.

This sequence joins TRBV5-6 and TRBJ1-5; possibly TRBD1 for D (5 bases). The CDR3 contains 12 residues. Germline values: CDR1 SGHDT, CDR2 YYEEEE. The V gene lost 2 bases and the J gene lost 9 bases, with 9 bases spanning the gap. CDR3: CASSLGTGPQHF. The CDR3 nucleotides are TGTGCCAGCAGCTTAGGAACAGGGCCCCAGCATTTT.

This chain joins TRBV28 and TRBJ2-7; 10 bases are a match to TRBD2. The CDR3 is 16 residues long. The germline V gene encodes CDR1 MDHEN and CDR2 SYDVKM. V gave up 7 bases and J gave up 2 bases; unmatched junction bases: 11. The CDR3 nucleotides read TGTGCCAGCACCCCCGGGCTAGCGGGAGAAACCTACGAGCAGTACTTC. The encoded protein is CASTPGLAGETYEQYF. Using reference TRBV28 and TRBJ2-7 for the parts outside the CDR3, the full variable domain is DVKVTQSSRYLVKRTGEKVFLECVQDMDHENMFWYRQDPGLGLRLIYFSYDVKMKEKGDIPEGYSVSREKKERFSLILESASTNQTSMYLCASTPGLAGETYEQYFGPGTRLTVT.

The chain has TRBV3-1 (or the pseudogene TRBV3-2) and TRBJ2-2; 11 bases align to TRBD1. Germline values: CDR1 LGHDT, CDR2 YNNKEL (reference sequence). V lost 2 bases, J lost 5 bases, and 7 bases stayed unmatched. This CDR3 contains 17 residues. CDR3 in DNA: TGTGCCAGCAGCCAAAGTTGGACAGGGGGCCAGACCGGGGAGCTGTTTTTT. It specifies CASSQSWTGGQTGELFF.

The chain has TRBV15 and TRBJ2-3; no definite D call. V was clipped by 2 bases and J by 2 bases, with 5 bases between them. Germline CDR1 LNHNV, CDR2 YYDKDF (reference sequence). The CDR3 is made up of 13 amino acids. The CDR3 spells CATSRPSTDTQYF. CDR3 coding DNA: TGTGCCACCAGCAGACCATCCACAGATACGCAGTATTTT.